This T cell receptor beta chain was identified in a study of blood T cell repertoires in COVID-19. Study information: Acute and convalescent COVID-19 specimens originated in the United States, Italy and Spain. Sample material is recorded as cDNA or gDNA derived from T cells, B-cell-depleted T cells, or PBMCs.

Per the authors' pipeline: It was from reference gene primer amplification that nucleated cell counts were estimated. The method was immunoSEQ multiplex PCR; TCRdb's version includes in-frame clones alone and lacks a portion of them. For V, J and clone size, that table is used; D and trimming come from the DNA. This table has roughly 370,000 clones, 85% to 90% appearing once. Individuals drawn from 20 to 25 US areas were about 18 to 95 years old. Germline CDR1 reads SGDLS; CDR2 reads YYNGEE. The CDR3 has 15 residues. Unmatched junction bases numbered 10, after V lost 4 bases and J lost 9 bases. The material sequenced was PBMCs or T cells enriched from blood (not recorded which). The chain recombines TRBV9 with TRBJ2-3; 11 positions match TRBD2. The clonotype was recovered from a woman between 45 and 60 years old who had recovered from COVID-19. The CDR3 reads CASSPEASGGWTQYF. The CDR3 DNA is TGTGCCAGCAGCCCTGAGGCTAGCGGGGGGTGGACGCAGTATTTT.